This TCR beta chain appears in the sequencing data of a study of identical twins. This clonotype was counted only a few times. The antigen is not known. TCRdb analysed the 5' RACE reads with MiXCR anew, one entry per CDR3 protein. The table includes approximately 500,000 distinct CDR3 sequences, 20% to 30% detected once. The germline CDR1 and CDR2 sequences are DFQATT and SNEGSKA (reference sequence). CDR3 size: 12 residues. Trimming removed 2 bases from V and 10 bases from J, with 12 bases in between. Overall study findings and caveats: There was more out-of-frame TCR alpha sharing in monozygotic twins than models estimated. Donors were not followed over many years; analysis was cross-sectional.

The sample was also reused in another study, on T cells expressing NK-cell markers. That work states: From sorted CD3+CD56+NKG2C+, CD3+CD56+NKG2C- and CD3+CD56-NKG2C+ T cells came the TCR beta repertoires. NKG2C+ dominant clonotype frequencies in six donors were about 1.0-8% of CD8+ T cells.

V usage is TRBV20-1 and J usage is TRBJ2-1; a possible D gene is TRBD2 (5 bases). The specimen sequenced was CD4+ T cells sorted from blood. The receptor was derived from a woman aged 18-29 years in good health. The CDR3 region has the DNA TGCAGTGCTAGAAGGACTCGCGCAGAGCAGTTCTTC. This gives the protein CSARRTRAEQFF.